These 4 T cell receptor beta chains came from one sample sequenced in a study of blood T cell repertoires in COVID-19 (dated by TCRdb to the early 2020s). To prepare the library, the immunoSEQ multiplex PCR assay was applied. The clones in this table, taken by TCRdb from immuneACCESS, are in-frame only. Not every clone is retained; where verified, under half of the shortfall comes from an unresolved V gene, and the cause of the rest is unknown. Recorded for this sample are roughly 60,000 clones; more than 65% of them occurred a single time. Jointly, the top ten make up approximately 5.6% of the sample. The sequencing sample was made of peripheral blood. Receptors originate from a woman aged 55-75 years with acute or convalescent COVID-19.

The chain links TRBV6-2 or TRBV6-3 to TRBJ2-2, with 7 bases aligning to TRBD2. V was clipped by 6 bases and J by 2 bases; unmatched bases: 12. From germline, CDR1 is MNHEY and CDR2 SVGEGT. The CDR3 contains 17 residues. The CDR3 is CASSPPSGAPNTGELFF. The CDR3 nucleotides are TGTGCCAGCAGCCCTCCCAGCGGGGCACCTAACACCGGGGAGCTGTTTTTT.

CDR3 region: CASSQDDRLAAEQYF. The CDR3 DNA follows: TGCGCCAGCAGCCAAGACGATCGGCTAGCCGCCGAGCAGTACTTC. V and J are TRBV4-1 and TRBJ2-7, with D possibly being TRBD2 (5 bases). CDR3 length: 15 amino acids. Germline CDR1 and CDR2: MGHRA and YSYEKL. Deletions cut 0 bases from V and 6 bases from J, with 15 bases between.

The chain has TRBV11-2 and TRBJ2-3; 7 positions agree with TRBD2. The CDR3 has 13 amino acids. V trimming: 0 bases; J trimming: 8 bases; junction bases outside the gene matches: 2. Per the germline V gene, CDR1 is SGHAT and CDR2 is FQNNGV. The CDR3 DNA follows: TGTGCCAGCAGCTTAGAACCTAGCGGTACGCAGTATTTT. Translating gives CASSLEPSGTQYF.

The chain combines TRBV6-5 with TRBJ2-7; 7 bases line up with TRBD1. Germline V gene lookup returns CDR1 MNHEY and CDR2 SVGAGI. V shed 6 bases, J shed 2 bases, and the junction held 7 bases outside the gene matches. The CDR3 covers 14 residues. The CDR3 DNA reads TGTGCCAGCAGGGCGGACAGGAGCCCCTACGAGCAGTACTTC. It translates to CASRADRSPYEQYF.